This T cell receptor beta chain appears in the sequencing data of a study of graft-versus-host responses after intestinal transplantation (dated by TCRdb to the early 2020s). In the study overall: The transplants that recipients got were multivisceral, liver-intestinal, or isolated intestinal. All recipients received anti-thymocyte globulin induction followed by maintenance tacrolimus and steroids for approximately 3 years. Bulk TCR-beta CDR3 sequencing was used to track graft-versus-host and host-versus-graft alloreactive T cell clones in the graft, circulation and bone marrow after intestinal transplantation. Alloreactive clones were identified by sequencing pre-transplant mixed lymphocyte reaction products and comparing these products with unstimulated pre-transplant donor and recipient T cells. A cohort of about two dozen intestinal transplant recipients, including one retransplant, was enrolled, and 3 patients lacking pretransplant specimens were excluded. A peak of at least 4% donor T cells among recipient peripheral blood mononuclear cells was the definition used for donor T cell macrochimerism. Rather than being sequenced by the commercial service, samples from three later patients were sequenced in-house on an Illumina MiSeq and processed with MiXCR.

The time point label on this specimen signifies: cells obtained before transplantation from donor or recipient. CD3+CD4+ and CD3+CD8+ populations were FACS-sorted from unstimulated pre-transplant donor and recipient cells taken from spleen or lymph nodes. Comments on this clone: Its antigen target is currently unknown. Per-base qualities were not stored, and no clone one base away is much larger.

The research as a whole found: Early after transplant, peak levels of circulating GvH clones were associated with declines in HvG clones. GvH clones were detected in recipient bone marrow, and some appeared earlier in ileal mucosa or blood, consistent with an intestinal mucosal origin. Patients with donor T cell macrochimerism had high GvH to HvG T cell clonal ratios in their allografts. The relatively low number and heterogeneity of intestinal transplant patients limited the conclusions.

Libraries were constructed by the immunoSEQ multiplex PCR assay. For most patients, genomic DNA was isolated with the Qiagen DNeasy Blood and Tissue Kit and sent frozen to Adaptive Biotechnologies for TCR sequencing. For most patients, high-throughput TCR-beta CDR3 sequencing of genomic DNA was performed by Adaptive Biotechnologies. The paper's data handling went like this. TCR sequencing data for some 17 patients were retrieved from Adaptive's ImmunoSEQ software; a few other patients were processed with MiXCR and VDJtools. To correct CD4 versus CD8 sorting errors, sequences present in both subsets at a frequency ratio below 5:1 were removed. CDR3 nucleotide sequences shared between donor and recipient were removed because the origin of such sequences could not be assigned. At least 2-fold expansion over unstimulated cells and a minimum CFSE-low frequency of 0.002% (template counts) or 0.001% (read counts) were required for clones to be classified as alloreactive. Mappable clones were those detected in sequenced pre-transplant spleen, lymph node, or MLR CFSE-low populations of the donor or recipient. Cumulative frequency of alloreactive clones was calculated as a percentage of all sequences weighted by copy number. TCRdb mirrors the immuneACCESS table, restricted to in-frame sequences. Some clones are absent from its copies; in checked studies, under half trace to an unresolved V gene, and the reason for the others is unknown. That table gives V, J and clone size, and the DNA gave D and trimming. The sample table lists tens of thousands of clones, approximately 94% of them with a count of one. Approximately 2% of the sample is in the top ten clones.

The sequence was obtained from a human donor who received an intestinal transplant. The specimen comprised unstimulated CD8+ T cells sorted from spleen or lymph node cells, sampled before intestinal transplant.

The CDR3 reads as follows: CASSFGSSDEQFF. The DNA sequence is as follows: TGTGCCAGCAGCTTTGGTTCTTCGGATGAGCAGTTCTTC. This sequence uses TRBV7-9 and TRBJ2-1, with an unclear D gene assignment. Spanning cysteine to phenylalanine, the CDR3 consists of 13 amino acids. Only the CDR3 DNA is retained, 39 bases long and in frame from the first base. From the germline V gene (reference sequence), CDR1 is SEHNR and CDR2 is FQNEAQ. V was cut back by 3 bases and J by 8 bases, leaving a gap of 11 bases between them.